The source of this TCR beta chain is a study of OX40 agonist ivuxolimab in advanced cancers. The V and J ends lost 3 bases and 4 bases respectively, with 15 bases between them. The length of the CDR3 is 14 residues. Germline lookup yields CDR1 SQVTM and CDR2 ANQGSEA. Libraries were prepared by immunoSEQ multiplex PCR; TCRdb keeps only in-frame clonotypes and omits some of them. The table records more than 85,000 clones, about 89% of them present only once. The gene calls are TRBV29-1 and TRBJ2-5; TRBD1 might be the D (7 bases). The clonotype comes from an adult with an advanced solid tumor such as melanoma, head and neck, liver or kidney cancer. This sample comprised CD4+ or CD8+ T cells sorted from blood, obtained in a trial of the OX40 agonist ivuxolimab. The CDR3 sequence is CSVDGSGGTETQYF. The CDR3 DNA sequence: TGCAGCGTTGATGGGTCAGGGGGGACAGAGACCCAGTACTTC.